This passage covers 10 T cell receptor beta chains from one sample sequenced in a study of shared clonotypes between healthy human individuals. Sequencing used immunoSEQ multiplex PCR; TCRdb keeps in-frame clones, though not all of them. This repertoire shows millions of clones, roughly 94% found once; its top ten account for approximately 0.13%. The sequencing input was naive CD4+ T cells sorted from blood. The subset here: CD45RA+ positively selected. The receptor source for this set is a man in his late teens or twenties in good health.

The chain links TRBV29-1 to TRBJ2-3, with D perhaps TRBD1 (6 bases). V lost 3 bases and J lost 2, with 9 bases in between. This CDR3 is 13 amino acids long. CDR1 is SQVTM and CDR2 is ANQGSEA in the germline V gene. CDR3 coding DNA: TGCAGCGTTGACCAGGGGAACACAGATACGCAGTATTTT. It is translated as CSVDQGNTDTQYF.

The gene calls are TRBV10-3 and TRBJ2-7; D call uncertain. Germline V lookup: CDR1 ENHRY, CDR2 SYGVKD. Trimming shortened V by 11 bases and J by 1 base, and 15 bases separated the two germline ends. The CDR3 runs 13 residues. The CDR3 DNA reads as TGTGCCTCCCGTCTGGCTGATTCCTACGAGCAGTACTTC. Protein product: CASRLADSYEQYF.

The rearrangement uses TRBV6-5 and TRBJ2-1; TRBD1 aligns across 11 bases. The V gene end was trimmed by 0 bases and the J gene end by 6 bases; junction bases not matched to a gene: 1. This CDR3 comprises 15 residues. Germline CDR1 is MNHEY and CDR2 is SVGAGI. The CDR3 coding sequence is TGTGCCAGCAGTTACTCGGGACAGGGGGTCAATGAGCAGTTCTTC. Its translation: CASSYSGQGVNEQFF.

V usage is TRBV11-2 and J usage is TRBJ1-1; D gene unclear. CDR3 length: 15 residues. Germline assignment: CDR1 SGHAT and CDR2 FQNNGV. V lost 1 base and J lost 0, with 9 bases in between. CDR3 region: CASSLAGPLNTEAFF. The CDR3 DNA sequence: TGTGCCAGCAGCTTAGCCGGGCCTCTGAACACTGAAGCTTTCTTT.

This clone was seen just once. The rearrangement links TRBV15 to TRBJ2-2, with 8 bases matching TRBD1. V was pared by 0 bases and J by 2 bases, with 2 bases of the junction left unmatched. The CDR3 sequence is 16 residues long. Germline V CDR1 and CDR2: LNHNV, YYDKDF (reference sequence). CDR3 residues: CATSRDQGANTGELFF. CDR3 DNA sequence: TGTGCCACCAGCAGAGACCAGGGGGCTAACACCGGGGAGCTGTTTTTT.

The chain links TRBV6-6 to TRBJ2-1; D gene uncertain. Trimming removed 5 bases from V and 6 bases from J, with 11 bases in between. The germline V gene has CDR1 MNHNY and CDR2 SVGAGI (reference sequence). This CDR3 has 13 residues. CDR3 protein: CASSPDPGNEQFF. Written as DNA, the CDR3 is TGTGCCAGCAGTCCCGACCCAGGCAATGAGCAGTTCTTC.

The chain employs TRBV10-3 and TRBJ2-5; D may be TRBD1 (6 bases). The CDR3 loop spans 14 amino acids. The germline CDR1 and CDR2 sequences are ENHRY and SYGVKD. V gave up 6 bases and J gave up 5 bases, with 16 bases separating them. Here the CDR3 DNA reads TGTGCCATCAGACAAGTAGGGGGATCGGAGACCCAGTACTTC. The encoded protein is CAIRQVGGSETQYF.

The J gene is TRBJ2-7, the V gene TRBV2; 10 bases line up with TRBD2. V dropped 0 bases and J dropped 2; count of bases not matched to a gene: 7. Germline CDR1 SNHLY, CDR2 FYNNEI. The CDR3 consists of 17 residues. CDR3 sequence reads: CASSEARLAGAAYEQYF. As DNA, the CDR3 is TGTGCCAGCAGTGAAGCGCGTCTAGCGGGAGCTGCCTACGAGCAGTACTTC.

The chain links TRBV27 to TRBJ2-7; no clear D. The length of the CDR3 is 16 residues. The ends were cut back, 6 bases at V and 3 bases at J, with 21 bases in the middle. Germline V lookup: CDR1 MNHEY, CDR2 SMNVEV (reference sequence). CDR3 bases: TGTGCCAGCAGCCAAGCCGGGTCTCCCGCGAACTACGAGCAGTACTTC. Its protein is CASSQAGSPANYEQYF.

For the CDR3, the DNA is TGTGCCCGTCCCCCCAGGGGCACAGATACGCAGTATTTT. Protein: CARPPRGTDTQYF. The chain employs TRBV6-4 and TRBJ2-3, with D perhaps TRBD1 (5 bases). This CDR3 is 13 amino acids long. Germline CDR1 is MRHNA and CDR2 is SNTAGT. The V end lost 11 bases, the J end lost 1 base, and 13 bases lay between the germline ends.